Detailed here is one TCR beta chain. No antigen is known for it. This record belongs to a study of CD8+ T cells in alopecia areata. Study-level points and caveats: For lesional scalp, especially alopecia totalis/universalis, clonality was higher than in normal scalp.

This CDR3 has 12 residues. V was trimmed by 1 base and J by 8 bases, leaving 8 bases between them. Per germline, CDR1 SEHNR and CDR2 FQNEAQ (reference sequence). Extraction and reverse transcription of RNA yielded cDNA as the sequencing template. Repertoires were generated with immunoSEQ multiplex PCR, while TCRdb's copy carries only in-frame clones and drops some. The sample lists about 280,000 clones, nearly 60% occurring once. The treatment denotes: oral pan-JAK inhibitor, 5-10 mg twice daily. The rearrangement links TRBV7-9 to TRBJ1-2, with D hard to call. The clonotype originates from a human donor with alopecia areata. Here the sequenced sample was CD4+ T cells sorted from blood, taken at week 24, from a patient treated with tofacitinib. The CDR3: CASSLGQVGYTF. In DNA, the CDR3 is TGTGCCAGCAGCTTAGGGCAGGTCGGCTACACCTTC.